The 32 T cell receptor beta chains given below trace back to one sample, sequenced in a study of cytomegalovirus exposure and HLA in healthy donors. Primers included in the PCR were 60 Vbeta and 13 Jbeta primers. Clones were read by immunoSEQ multiplex PCR, and TCRdb kept only the in-frame ones, dropping some. The data show almost 70,000 clones, around 72% seen once. Material: PBMCs. Receptors originate from a male donor in good health and CMV-seropositive.

In its sample, this clone was seen a few times. V is TRBV11-2 and J is TRBJ1-4; a weak D match, TRBD1 (6 bases). The CDR3 is 14 amino acids. Deletions cut 5 bases from V and 6 bases from J, with 13 bases between. CDR1 and CDR2 (germline): SGHAT, FQNNGV. This CDR3 is CASSPNQGYEKLFF. The CDR3 coding sequence is TGTGCCAGCAGCCCAAACCAGGGGTATGAAAAACTGTTTTTT.

This chain links TRBV5-1 with TRBJ1-1; D perhaps matches TRBD1 (5 bases). Germline V gene data show CDR1 as SGHRS and CDR2 as YFSETQ. The CDR3 consists of 15 residues. Trimming removed 0 bases at V and 1 base at J, with 10 bases between. The CDR3 is CASSLVQGQNTEAFF. The CDR3 DNA reads as TGCGCCAGCAGCTTGGTCCAGGGCCAGAACACTGAAGCTTTCTTT.

CDR3 region: CASSSGTSGGAYTQYF. The CDR3 nucleotides are TGTGCCAGCAGCTCCGGGACTAGCGGGGGGGCGTATACGCAGTATTTT. The chain employs TRBV13 and TRBJ2-3; 16 nucleotides agree with TRBD2. After removal of 4 bases from V and 7 bases from J, the junction contained 5 bases not matched to a gene. The CDR3 runs 16 residues. CDR1 PRHDT and CDR2 FYEKMQ come from the germline V gene (reference sequence).

The chain has TRBV18 and TRBJ2-5; D possibly corresponds to TRBD1 (6 bases). The CDR3 covers 14 residues. The germline CDR1 and CDR2 sequences are KGHSH and LQKENI. V dropped 5 bases and J dropped 5 bases, with 15 bases sitting between them. CDR3 sequence reads: CASSFRVTGETQYF. CDR3 bases: TGTGCCAGCTCATTTCGGGTCACAGGGGAGACCCAGTACTTC. Using reference TRBV18 and TRBJ2-5 for the parts outside the CDR3, the full variable domain is NAGVMQNPRHLVRRRGQEARLRCSPMKGHSHVYWYRQLPEEGLKFMVYLQKENIIDESGMPKERFSAEFPKEGPSILRIQQVVRGDSAAYFCASSFRVTGETQYFGPGTRLLVL.

This clone was counted a single time. The chain uses TRBV6-5 and TRBJ1-2; 9 bases are shared with TRBD1. Germline V gives CDR1 MNHEY, CDR2 SVGAGI. The CDR3 consists of 16 residues. The ends lost 0 bases at V and 3 bases at J; junction bases unmatched: 5. In DNA, the CDR3 is TGTGCCAGCAGTTACTCGAAAGGGGACAGGGACTATGGCTACACCTTC. Amino acid sequence: CASSYSKGDRDYGYTF.

The genes are TRBV5-1 and TRBJ2-3; D unclear. Trimming cost V 6 bases and J 5 bases, with 7 bases left between them. The CDR3 loop spans 11 amino acids. Germline values: CDR1 SGHRS, CDR2 YFSETQ. CDR3 region: CASKGEDTQYF. CDR3 bases: TGCGCCAGCAAAGGAGAAGATACGCAGTATTTT.

This clone was counted a single time. The V gene is TRBV7-6, the J gene TRBJ2-6; D might be TRBD1 (5 bases). The germline V and J ends were trimmed by 5 bases and 0 bases, with 11 bases remaining between them. The CDR3 consists of 16 residues. Germline V gives CDR1 SGHVS, CDR2 FNYEAQ. The CDR3 region is CASSQTAFSGANVLTF. The CDR3 nucleotides read TGTGCCAGCAGCCAGACAGCCTTCTCTGGGGCCAACGTCCTGACTTTC.

CDR3 nucleotide sequence: TGTGCCAGCAGCCCCAACCCCAGGGATTCCTACGAGCAGTACTTC. Protein sequence: CASSPNPRDSYEQYF. This rearrangement joins TRBV11-2 to TRBJ2-7, with D possibly being TRBD1 (5 bases). With 5 bases removed from V and 1 base from J, the gap between germline ends came to 15 bases. The length of the CDR3 is 15 residues. Germline CDR1 reads SGHAT; CDR2 reads FQNNGV.

The V call is TRBV11-2, the J call TRBJ1-2; tentatively, D is TRBD1 (5 bases). Trimming shortened V by 1 base and J by 7 bases, and 10 bases separated the two germline ends. This CDR3 contains 13 residues. Per germline, CDR1 SGHAT and CDR2 FQNNGV. The CDR3 sequence is CASSLAGGAGYTF. Written as DNA, the CDR3 is TGTGCCAGCAGCTTAGCTGGAGGGGCTGGCTACACCTTC.

In this sample, this clone turned up a few times. V usage is TRBV2 and J usage is TRBJ1-4; tentatively, D is TRBD1 (5 bases). Trimming took off 7 bases at V and 10 bases at J, with 13 bases between the two ends. The CDR3 loop spans 12 amino acids. Germline V gene lookup returns CDR1 SNHLY and CDR2 FYNNEI. The CDR3 spells CASTPGEGKLFF. The DNA of the CDR3 is TGTGCCAGCACACCGGGGGAGGGAAAACTGTTTTTT.

This chain links TRBV27 with TRBJ2-3; the match to TRBD1 covers 10 bases. The CDR3 totals 17 residues. V lost 5 bases to trimming and J lost 0 bases; unmatched junction nucleotides: 8. Germline-derived CDR1 and CDR2 are MNHEY and SMNVEV (reference sequence). This CDR3 is CASSTYRDRGSTDTQYF. The CDR3 DNA reads TGTGCCAGCAGTACCTACCGGGACAGGGGAAGCACAGATACGCAGTATTTT.

The chain combines TRBV10-3 with TRBJ2-5, with D maybe TRBD1 (6 bases). V dropped 6 bases and J dropped 5 bases, with 22 bases sitting between them. The CDR3 sequence is 16 residues long. In germline, CDR1 is ENHRY, CDR2 SYGVKD. CDR3 loop: CAISEKITGSGETQYF. Here the CDR3 DNA reads TGTGCCATCAGCGAGAAAATTACAGGGTCGGGGGAGACCCAGTACTTC.

The genes are TRBV10-1 and TRBJ1-4; TRBD1 aligns across 8 bases. Germline V CDR1 and CDR2: WNHNN, SYGVQD (reference sequence). V lost 4 bases and J lost 8; bases outside the gene matches: 12. CDR3 length equals 16 residues. CDR3 nucleotides: TGCGCCAGCAGTGGAGGCGGAGGGACAGGTGAAGAAAAACTGTTTTTT. Translation: CASSGGGGTGEEKLFF.

This clone is a singleton in its sample. CDR3 nucleotide sequence: TGTGCCAGCAGCCCCGCCAGGGGGCTGATCAATCAGCCCCAGCATTTT. Its translation is CASSPARGLINQPQHF. The V gene is TRBV6-6, the J gene TRBJ1-5; TRBD1 agrees at 8 bases. The germline gives CDR1 MNHNY, CDR2 SVGAGI (reference sequence). The CDR3 length is 16 residues. Trimming took 6 bases from V and 3 from J; bases not matched to a gene: 10.

J is TRBJ1-2 and V is TRBV6-1; 7 bases are a match to TRBD1. The CDR3 has 17 amino acids. CDR1 and CDR2 from the germline V gene are MNHNS and SASEGT. The J segment lost 4 bases and the V segment lost 3 bases, leaving 14 bases of the junction unmatched. CDR3: CASSDMTPGTDAYGYTF. Here the CDR3 DNA reads TGTGCCAGCAGTGACATGACACCCGGGACAGATGCCTATGGCTACACCTTC.

The chain has TRBV7-2 and TRBJ1-6; a weak D match, TRBD1 (5 bases). Germline V gene lookup returns CDR1 SGHTA and CDR2 FQGNSA. The CDR3 totals 16 residues. Trimming pared 5 bases from V and 1 base from J, leaving 12 bases between. The CDR3 sequence is CASSPRVSSYNSPLHF. The CDR3 bases are TGTGCCAGCAGCCCCAGGGTCTCTTCCTATAATTCACCCCTCCACTTT.

This clone was counted a few times. This chain joins TRBV5-6 and TRBJ2-3; 7 bases are a match to TRBD2. The CDR3 length is 16 residues. V dropped 3 bases and J dropped 3; count of bases not matched to a gene: 10. Germline V gene lookup returns CDR1 SGHDT and CDR2 YYEEEE. CDR3 bases: TGTGCCAGCAGCTCCCCATGGGGCGGGAGAACAGATACGCAGTATTTT. It specifies CASSSPWGGRTDTQYF.

Only one count was recorded for this clone. The CDR3 loop is CASSFWTLPTDTQYF. The CDR3 DNA is TGTGCCAGCAGCTTTTGGACACTACCCACAGATACGCAGTATTTT. The chain recombines TRBV5-4 with TRBJ2-3; a weak D match, TRBD1 (5 bases). V was clipped by 2 bases and J by 2 bases, with 12 bases between them. This CDR3 region has 15 residues. The V gene's germline CDR1 is SGHNT and CDR2 YYREEE (reference sequence).

The chain couples TRBV7-8 to TRBJ1-1, with 7 bases aligning to TRBD1. The CDR3 totals 14 residues. With 4 bases clipped from V and 5 bases from J, the junction kept 7 bases outside the gene matches. Germline V gene data show CDR1 as SGHVS and CDR2 as FQNEAQ. The CDR3 coding sequence is TGTGCCAGCAGCTCAGACAGGGTAGTGACTGAAGCTTTCTTT. It is translated as CASSSDRVVTEAFF.

The sample holds a few counts of this clone. The chain has TRBV18 and TRBJ2-7; TRBD2 agrees at 11 bases. V gave up 4 bases and J gave up 2 bases; unmatched junction bases: 7. CDR3 size: 16 residues. Germline values: CDR1 KGHSH, CDR2 LQKENI. The CDR3: CASSLKTSGATYEQYF. For the CDR3, the DNA is TGTGCCAGCTCACTGAAGACTAGCGGGGCGACCTACGAGCAGTACTTC.

The chain couples TRBV5-1 to TRBJ2-1, with 9 bases matching TRBD1. The CDR3 sequence is 16 residues long. Germline V gives CDR1 SGHRS, CDR2 YFSETQ. V was pared by 4 bases and J by 8 bases, with 13 bases of the junction left unmatched. CDR3 loop: CASSLYYRGRRYEQFF. The CDR3 DNA reads TGCGCCAGCAGCCTGTACTACAGGGGGCGTAGGTATGAGCAGTTCTTC. Based on the CDR3 plus reference TRBV5-1 and TRBJ2-1, the full variable domain is KAGVTQTPRYLIKTRGQQVTLSCSPISGHRSVSWYQQTPGQGLQFLFEYFSETQRNKGNFPGRFSGRQFSNSRSEMNVSTLELGDSALYLCASSLYYRGRRYEQFFGPGTRLTVL.

The chain combines TRBV7-9 with TRBJ1-1, with 9 bases fitting TRBD1. Trimming removed 5 bases from V and 6 bases from J; junction bases left unmatched: 4. Germline V gives CDR1 SEHNR, CDR2 FQNEAQ (reference sequence). The CDR3 extends over 13 amino acids. CDR3 sequence reads: CASSTGGSAEAFF. In DNA, the CDR3 is TGTGCCAGCAGCACAGGGGGCAGCGCTGAAGCTTTCTTT.

In this sample, this clone turned up once. J is TRBJ1-2 and V is TRBV27, with D possibly TRBD1 on 5 matching bases. The CDR3 is made up of 12 amino acids. Germline V gene lookup returns CDR1 MNHEY and CDR2 SMNVEV (reference sequence). The V end lost 6 bases, the J end lost 7 bases, and 12 bases lay between the germline ends. CDR3 in DNA: TGTGCCAGCAGAGGGGCAACTGGTGGCTACACCTTC. This translates into CASRGATGGYTF.

V and J are TRBV19 and TRBJ1-5; D might be TRBD1 (5 bases). Germline loops: CDR1 LNHDA, CDR2 SQIVND (reference sequence). CDR3 length: 14 amino acids. Trimming pared 8 bases from V and 1 base from J, leaving 12 bases between. The CDR3 bases are TGTGCCAGTGGGTTCAGGGAAAGCAATCAGCCCCAGCATTTT. Its translation is CASGFRESNQPQHF. Variable domain in full (rest from reference TRBV19 and TRBJ1-5): DGGITQSPKYLFRKEGQNVTLSCEQNLNHDAMYWYRQDPGQGLRLIYYSQIVNDFQKGDIAEGYSVSREKKESFPLTVTSAQKNPTAFYLCASGFRESNQPQHFGDGTRLSIL.

The genes are TRBV4-3 and TRBJ2-2; 7 bases are shared with TRBD1. Germline values: CDR1 LGHNA, CDR2 YSLEER. The CDR3 is made up of 14 amino acids. V shed 3 bases, J shed 6 bases, and the junction held 4 bases outside the gene matches. Here the CDR3 DNA reads TGCGCCAGCAGCCACATGACAGGGCCCGGGGAGCTGTTTTTT. It is translated as CASSHMTGPGELFF.

The chain uses TRBV2 and TRBJ1-5; D perhaps matches TRBD1 (6 bases). With 6 bases removed from V and 0 bases from J, the gap between germline ends came to 12 bases. The CDR3 is 15 amino acids. Germline CDR1 SNHLY, CDR2 FYNNEI. CDR3 sequence reads: CASREQGHSNQPQHF. CDR3 sequence (DNA): TGTGCCAGCAGGGAACAGGGACATAGCAATCAGCCCCAGCATTTT.

The chain uses TRBV5-1 and TRBJ2-1; 7 nucleotides line up with TRBD2. Losses at the gene ends were 3 bases for V and 6 bases for J; bases not matched to a gene: 12. The germline gives CDR1 SGHRS, CDR2 YFSETQ. The CDR3 extends over 16 amino acids. This CDR3 reads CASSWGGTVWRNEQFF. In DNA form, the CDR3 reads TGCGCCAGCAGCTGGGGGGGGACCGTTTGGCGCAATGAGCAGTTCTTC.

The chain combines TRBV15 with TRBJ1-1; D not resolved. The CDR3 is made up of 14 amino acids. Germline CDR1 reads LNHNV; CDR2 reads YYDKDF (reference sequence). Trimming shortened V by 5 bases and J by 5 bases, and 15 bases separated the two germline ends. CDR3 coding DNA: TGTGCCACCAGCGCTTTGGGGAGGAATACTGAAGCTTTCTTT. This sequence encodes CATSALGRNTEAFF.

This sequence joins TRBV7-6 and TRBJ1-5, with D hard to call. The CDR3 has 13 residues. Germline V gene lookup returns CDR1 SGHVS and CDR2 FNYEAQ. The V end was cut by 5 bases, the J end by 0 bases, with 5 bases between. The CDR3 DNA is TGTGCCAGCAGCCAGGATAGCAATCAGCCCCAGCATTTT. Its translation is CASSQDSNQPQHF.

The rearrangement links TRBV7-9 to TRBJ2-7; 8 bases align to TRBD1. The CDR3 has 14 residues. The V gene end was trimmed by 4 bases and the J gene end by 5 bases; junction bases not matched to a gene: 7. In germline, CDR1 is SEHNR, CDR2 FQNEAQ (reference sequence). Written as DNA, the CDR3 is TGTGCCAGCAGCTCATGGACAGGGAAACACGAGCAGTACTTC. Encoded protein: CASSSWTGKHEQYF.

The chain uses TRBV19 and TRBJ1-3; D ambiguous. The V end lost 8 bases, the J end lost 1 base, and 9 bases lay between the germline ends. The V gene's germline CDR1 is LNHDA and CDR2 SQIVND (reference sequence). This CDR3 comprises 13 residues. The CDR3 loop reads CASGRGSGNTIYF. The CDR3 DNA sequence: TGTGCCAGTGGACGGGGATCTGGAAACACCATATATTTT. Filled out from reference TRBV19 and TRBJ1-3, the complete variable domain reads DGGITQSPKYLFRKEGQNVTLSCEQNLNHDAMYWYRQDPGQGLRLIYYSQIVNDFQKGDIAEGYSVSREKKESFPLTVTSAQKNPTAFYLCASGRGSGNTIYFGEGSWLTVV.

The CDR3 coding sequence is TGTGCCAGCAGTTATCGGCGGGGTCAAGCAGATACGCAGTATTTT. This sequence encodes CASSYRRGQADTQYF. V and J are TRBV6-5 and TRBJ2-3; tentatively, D is TRBD2 (6 bases). Per the germline V gene, CDR1 is MNHEY and CDR2 is SVGAGI. This CDR3 spans 15 amino acids. Trimming shortened V by 3 bases and J by 4 bases, and 14 bases separated the two germline ends.